This entry is about one T cell receptor (beta chain). The antigen is undetermined. The source material, RNA transcripts, was used to amplify TCR beta CDR3 regions. The HTBI primer set was used in a first-round RT-PCR of the TCR CDR3. TCRdb re-called the multiplex PCR reads through MiXCR, storing one row per CDR3 protein. The sample carries about 400,000 distinct CDR3 sequences, approximately 14% recorded once. The V end lost 2 bases, the J end lost 5 bases, and 16 bases lay between the germline ends. The germline V gene encodes CDR1 DFQATT and CDR2 SNEGSKA (reference sequence). The CDR3 consists of 15 residues. The data derive from a study of T cells in Graves' hyperthyroidism and ophthalmopathy. Notes on the study in general: Ophthalmopathy stood apart from stable hyperthyroidism in a 13 V-J model.

The study included ophthalmopathy patients with Clinical Activity Score at least 3, NOSPECS grade at least 4 and duration under 3 months. Uncontrolled infection, other autoimmune disease, pregnancy or lactation barred patients from enrollment. The receptor comes from a woman aged 55 to 70 with Graves' ophthalmopathy. Sequences were obtained from blood. The rearrangement uses TRBV20-1 and TRBJ2-1; D possibly matches TRBD1 or TRBD2 (6 bases each). CDR3 DNA sequence: TGCAGTGCTAGACAGGGGAGGATCGTGAACAATGAGCAGTTCTTC. It is translated as CSARQGRIVNNEQFF.